A selection of T cell receptor beta chains follows, all from one sample in a study of T cells in Graves' hyperthyroidism and ophthalmopathy. TCRdb re-called the multiplex PCR reads with MiXCR, one entry per CDR3 protein. The data show more than 450,000 distinct CDR3 sequences, with 14% seen just once and about 15% held by the top ten. Sequenced input: blood. These receptors all come from a woman aged 40 to 50 with Graves' hyperthyroidism. Both conserved end residues are part of each CDR3. D genes are given only for firm matches. Expanded clones are given a class, and other clones once, few, many or no size at all.

clone_size	v_call	j_call	d_call	cdr3_nt	cdr3_aa
many	TRBV20-1	TRBJ2-5	TRBD2	TGCAGTGCTAGCGGGAGGCAGGACAACCAAGAGACCCAGTACTTC	CSASGRQDNQETQYF
.	TRBV9	TRBJ1-5	.	TGTGCCAGCAGCGCTCGGCAGGGCCCGAATCAGCCCCAGCATTTT	CASSARQGPNQPQHF
.	TRBV27	TRBJ2-1	.	TGTGCCAGCAGTAAGGGGGGGGGCGCTGGGAATGAGCAGTTCTTC	CASSKGGGAGNEQFF
many	TRBV11-3	TRBJ2-7	.	TGTGCCAGCAGCCCCCCGTCCCTATTACGGGAATGCTACGAGCAGTACTTC	CASSPPSLLRECYEQYF
many	TRBV28	TRBJ2-1	TRBD2	TGTGCCAGCAGTCCCCTATGGGGAGGGAGGAGTGAGCAGTTCTTC	CASSPLWGGRSEQFF
many	TRBV12-3/TRBV12-4	TRBJ1-1	.	TGTGCCAGCAGTTTACGGAAGGGGATGAACACTGAAGCTTTCTTT	CASSLRKGMNTEAFF
few	TRBV7-8	TRBJ1-4	.	TGTGCCAGCAGCCCATCCGGGACAAGGGCGGAAAAACTGTTTTTT	CASSPSGTRAEKLFF
many	TRBV29-1	TRBJ2-3	TRBD2	TGCAGCGTTGCGGGCGGGGGAGGCACAGATACGCAGTATTTT	CSVAGGGGTDTQYF
few	TRBV6-1	TRBJ1-5	.	TGTGCCAGCAGTGATTCAATTTTGGGGACACCCTCTAGCAATCAGCCCCAGCATTTT	CASSDSILGTPSSNQPQHF
many	TRBV7-9	TRBJ2-7	.	TGTGCCAGCAGCTTCTCCACGCGGGACACTTCCTACGAGCAGTACTTC	CASSFSTRDTSYEQYF
many	TRBV12-3/TRBV12-4	TRBJ1-1	.	TGTGCCAGCAGACATACGTGGACAGAGGGACCTGAAGCTTTCTTT	CASRHTWTEGPEAFF
.	TRBV10-2	TRBJ2-1	TRBD2	TGCGCCAGCACAATAGCGGGAGAAGTTGAGCAGTTCTTC	CASTIAGEVEQFF
few	TRBV19	TRBJ1-5	.	TGTGCCAGTAGTATTTTGGGGGTAAATCAGCCCCAGCATTTT	CASSILGVNQPQHF
many	TRBV5-1	TRBJ2-1	.	TGCGCCAGCAGCTTTGCAGGGGACGATGAGCAGTTCTTC	CASSFAGDDEQFF
many	TRBV7-8	TRBJ2-3	.	TGTGCCAGCAGCTTAGCGCGGACAGATACGCAGTATTTT	CASSLARTDTQYF
few	TRBV2	TRBJ1-1	TRBD1	TGTGCCAGCAGAGGACAGGGGGTCCCTGAAGCTTTCTTT	CASRGQGVPEAFF
many	TRBV15	TRBJ2-7	.	TGTGCCACCAGCAGAGATTGGGTGGGTTCCTACGAGCAGTACTTC	CATSRDWVGSYEQYF
few	TRBV28	TRBJ2-7	.	TGTGCCAGCAGTTTATCGGGGGGCCGGGCTGGGAACGAGCAGTACTTC	CASSLSGGRAGNEQYF